Below, 16 T cell receptor beta chains from the same sample are listed, as sequenced in a study of OX40 agonist ivuxolimab in advanced cancers. Measured with immunoSEQ multiplex PCR; TCRdb has only the in-frame clones, and not every one. The sample yields 60,000 to 75,000 clones, approximately 86% seen once. The sample was CD4+ or CD8+ T cells sorted from blood, taken in a trial of the OX40 agonist ivuxolimab. The receptor source for this set is an adult with an advanced solid tumor such as melanoma, head and neck, liver or kidney cancer.

J is TRBJ1-5 and V is TRBV6-1; weak D call: TRBD1 (6 bases). The germline gives CDR1 MNHNS, CDR2 SASEGT. V was pared by 6 bases and J by 3 bases, with 15 bases between. The CDR3 loop spans 15 amino acids. CDR3 sequence (DNA): TGTGCCAGCAGCCATGACAGGAGCTACAATCAGCCCCAGCATTTT. Protein product: CASSHDRSYNQPQHF.

DNA of the CDR3: TGTGCCAGCAGCTTATCCAGGGGAAATGAAAAACTGTTTTTT. Protein product: CASSLSRGNEKLFF. The rearrangement joins TRBV7-2 to TRBJ1-4; D is possibly TRBD1 (6 bases). The CDR3 spans 14 residues. In germline, CDR1 is SGHTA, CDR2 FQGNSA. V dropped 2 bases and J dropped 5 bases, with 9 bases sitting between them.

The chain is built from TRBV7-6 and TRBJ2-3; 11 positions match TRBD2. Germline CDR1 is SGHVS and CDR2 is FNYEAQ. After removal of 3 bases from V and 1 base from J, the junction contained 15 bases not matched to a gene. CDR3 length: 20 residues. CDR3 region: CASSLGRTSGGALGTDTQYF. The CDR3, as DNA: TGTGCCAGCAGCTTGGGCCGTACTAGCGGGGGTGCCCTGGGCACAGATACGCAGTATTTT.

This chain connects TRBV20-1 to TRBJ1-6, with D maybe TRBD1 (5 bases). Germline V lookup: CDR1 DFQATT, CDR2 SNEGSKA (reference sequence). Trimming removed 7 bases at V and 7 bases at J, with 8 bases between. The CDR3 runs to 11 residues. Written as DNA, the CDR3 is TGCAGTGGGGGGGACAATTCACCCCTCCACTTT. It is translated as CSGGDNSPLHF.

This clone was seen only once. Written as DNA, the CDR3 is TGTGCCAGCAGCGGTAGCGGGAGCCCACTCTCCTACGAGCAGTACTTC. Its protein is CASSGSGSPLSYEQYF. The rearrangement uses TRBV5-4 and TRBJ2-7; 9 nucleotides line up with TRBD2. The CDR3 runs 16 residues. V dropped 4 bases and J dropped 0; count of bases not matched to a gene: 8. Germline CDR1 reads SGHNT; CDR2 reads YYREEE (reference sequence). The full variable domain, its missing parts supplied by reference TRBV5-4 and TRBJ2-7, is ETGVTQSPTHLIKTRGQQVTLRCSSQSGHNTVSWYQQALGQGPQFIFQYYREEENGRGNFPPRFSGLQFPNYSSELNVNALELDDSALYLCASSGSGSPLSYEQYFGPGTRLTVT.

The chain joins TRBV5-4 to TRBJ2-2, with D possibly matching TRBD2 (5 bases). V lost 0 bases and J 1 base, leaving 10 bases between the germline ends. Germline V CDR1 and CDR2: SGHNT, YYREEE (reference sequence). The CDR3 has 16 residues. The CDR3 DNA sequence: TGTGCCAGCAGCTTGGGAGGGAGTGAGAACACCGGGGAGCTGTTTTTT. This codes for CASSLGGSENTGELFF.

This chain uses TRBV11-2 with TRBJ2-1; possible D gene TRBD2, 6 bases. Trimming removed 2 bases at V and 6 bases at J, with 11 bases between. Germline V CDR1 and CDR2: SGHAT, FQNNGV. CDR3 length equals 14 residues. The CDR3 bases are TGTGCCAGCAGCTTAAGTCGCGGGGTCAATGAGCAGTTCTTC. Residues: CASSLSRGVNEQFF.

V usage is TRBV5-6 and J usage is TRBJ1-5; no firm D call. The CDR3 consists of 16 residues. The germline gives CDR1 SGHDT, CDR2 YYEEEE. Trimming took 4 bases from V and 3 from J, leaving 17 bases between them. The CDR3 reads CASSHGITEINQPQHF. DNA of the CDR3: TGTGCCAGCAGCCACGGGATTACAGAGATCAATCAGCCCCAGCATTTT.

A single count supports this clone. The chain couples TRBV6-5 to TRBJ2-7; 7 bases fit TRBD1. The CDR3 sequence is 16 residues long. Germline loops: CDR1 MNHEY, CDR2 SVGAGI. The junction had 5 bases not matched to a gene; V was cut back by 0 bases and J by 0 bases. CDR3 region: CASSYSRTGGSYEQYF. The DNA of the CDR3 is TGTGCCAGCAGTTACTCCCGGACAGGCGGCTCCTACGAGCAGTACTTC.

CDR3 loop: CASSFDREQYF. DNA of the CDR3: TGTGCCAGCAGCTTCGACCGTGAGCAGTACTTC. The rearrangement joins TRBV7-2 to TRBJ2-7; D is ambiguous. CDR1 SGHTA and CDR2 FQGNSA come from the germline V gene. Trimming cost V 3 bases and J 7 bases, with 7 bases left between them. The CDR3 runs 11 residues.

This chain's CDR3 is CASSMDRGHNQPQHF. In DNA form, the CDR3 reads TGTGCCAGTAGTATGGATAGGGGTCATAATCAGCCCCAGCATTTT. The gene calls are TRBV19 and TRBJ1-5; perhaps TRBD1 as D (5 bases). The CDR3 is 15 residues long. The germline gives CDR1 LNHDA, CDR2 SQIVND (reference sequence). V was trimmed by 3 bases and J by 4 bases, leaving 13 bases between them.

Here the CDR3 reads CASSFSTSGGRETQYF. CDR3 bases: TGTGCCAGCAGCTTCAGCACCAGCGGGGGTAGGGAGACCCAGTACTTC. V is TRBV7-2 and J is TRBJ2-5; 8 bases align to TRBD2. The V segment lost 3 bases and the J segment 5 bases; nucleotides outside the gene matches: 11. This CDR3 is 16 amino acids long. Germline V gives CDR1 SGHTA, CDR2 FQGNSA.

Ten or more counts support this clone. The V call is TRBV30, the J call TRBJ2-7; D gene ambiguous. Trimming took off 0 bases at V and 3 bases at J, with 9 bases between the two ends. The length of the CDR3 is 13 residues. Germline CDR1 reads GTSNPN; CDR2 reads SVGIG (reference sequence). CDR3 DNA sequence: TGTGCCTGGAGTGTTTCAAGCAACTACGAGCAGTACTTC. Amino acids: CAWSVSSNYEQYF.

This clone was recorded once. This rearrangement joins TRBV5-6 to TRBJ2-3; TRBD2 matches at 12 bases. The trim removed 4 bases at V and 3 bases at J, leaving 12 bases unmatched. From germline, CDR1 is SGHDT and CDR2 YYEEEE. The CDR3 has 18 residues. The CDR3 region has the DNA TGTGCCAGCAGCCCCGGCCCCGGGACTAGCGGGTTTACAGATACGCAGTATTTT. As protein: CASSPGPGTSGFTDTQYF. The variable domain in full, completed from reference TRBV5-6 and TRBJ2-3, reads DAGVTQSPTHLIKTRGQQVTLRCSPKSGHDTVSWYQQALGQGPQFIFQYYEEEERQRGNFPDRFSGHQFPNYSSELNVNALLLGDSALYLCASSPGPGTSGFTDTQYFGPGTRLTVL.

This chain joins TRBV12-5 and TRBJ2-5, with a possible D match to TRBD1 (6 bases). CDR1 and CDR2 from the germline V gene are LGHNT and FRNRAP. The CDR3 is 14 amino acids. V gave up 5 bases and J gave up 3 bases, with 13 bases separating them. The CDR3 here is CASGPGTLEETQYF. CDR3 nucleotide sequence: TGTGCTAGTGGTCCCGGGACACTAGAAGAGACCCAGTACTTC.

The J gene is TRBJ2-3, the V gene TRBV6-4; 9 nucleotides agree with TRBD1. This CDR3 is 15 amino acids long. The germline V gene encodes CDR1 MRHNA and CDR2 SNTAGT. V gave up 10 bases and J gave up 6 bases; unmatched junction bases: 14. CDR3 loop: CATAGQGGGMDTQYF. The CDR3 bases are TGTGCCACCGCGGGACAGGGAGGGGGAATGGATACGCAGTATTTT.